A single sample is the source of the 4 T cell receptor beta chains below, sequenced in a study of cytomegalovirus exposure and HLA in healthy donors. The PCR was carried out with 60 Vbeta primers and 13 Jbeta primers. Using immunoSEQ multiplex PCR, the repertoire was profiled, and TCRdb retains in-frame clones only, with some absent. The table lists 150,000 to 200,000 clones, roughly four fifths of them singletons, with 3.5% to 5% in the top ten. The sequenced sample consisted of PBMCs. Receptors were obtained from a man aged 45 to 65 in good health and CMV-seropositive.

V and J are TRBV28 and TRBJ2-5; 10 positions agree with TRBD1. The CDR3 spans 15 residues. V lost 5 bases and J lost 4; bases outside the gene matches: 7. Per the germline V gene, CDR1 is MDHEN and CDR2 is SYDVKM. The CDR3 spells CASSVGTGERETQYF. CDR3 bases: TGTGCCAGCAGTGTCGGGACAGGGGAGCGAGAGACCCAGTACTTC. Based on the CDR3 plus reference TRBV28 and TRBJ2-5, the full variable domain is DVKVTQSSRYLVKRTGEKVFLECVQDMDHENMFWYRQDPGLGLRLIYFSYDVKMKEKGDIPEGYSVSREKKERFSLILESASTNQTSMYLCASSVGTGERETQYFGPGTRLLVL.

The chain employs TRBV5-1 and TRBJ2-7; 7 bases are shared with TRBD1. The CDR3 sequence is 15 residues long. In germline, CDR1 is SGHRS, CDR2 YFSETQ. V lost 2 bases to trimming and J lost 2 bases; unmatched junction nucleotides: 7. CDR3 sequence (DNA): TGCGCCAGCAGCTTAGAACCGGGACAGACCTACGAGCAGTACTTC. This translates into CASSLEPGQTYEQYF.

This chain links TRBV28 with TRBJ2-5; 10 positions agree with TRBD2. The J call may not be correct, given that the DNA end is closer to TRBJ2-7. The CDR3 spans 15 residues. Germline-derived CDR1 and CDR2 are MDHEN and SYDVKM. The CDR3, as DNA: TGTGCCAGCAGTTTAACTAGCGGGACCTCCTACGAGCAGTACTTC. As protein: CASSLTSGTSYEQYF.

The V gene is TRBV19, the J gene TRBJ2-2, with 7 bases matching TRBD1. The CDR3 length is 13 residues. Trimming took 6 bases from V and 4 from J; bases not matched to a gene: 2. Germline V gene sequence: CDR1 LNHDA, CDR2 SQIVND (reference sequence). In DNA form, the CDR3 reads TGTGCCAGTAGCGCAGGGGGCACCGGGGAGCTGTTTTTT. Encoded protein: CASSAGGTGELFF.